This T cell receptor (beta chain) was identified in a study of blood T cell repertoires in COVID-19. Study information: Donors in the United States, Italy and Spain gave samples during acute or convalescent COVID-19. The analysed material was cDNA or gDNA that came from T cells, B-cell-depleted T cells, or PBMCs.

This clone was picked up many times. Other DNA variants within this sample encode the same CDR3. V shed 5 bases, J shed 6 bases, and the junction held 5 bases outside the gene matches. The CDR3 has 14 amino acids. From germline, CDR1 is MNHEY and CDR2 SVGAGI. Libraries were prepared by immunoSEQ multiplex PCR; TCRdb keeps only in-frame clonotypes and omits some of them. The table includes approximately 200,000 clones, about four fifths detected once. The sequenced sample consisted of PBMCs or T cells enriched from blood (not recorded which). This TCR came from a woman aged 40 to 49 with acute COVID-19. The chain employs TRBV6-5 and TRBJ2-2; 8 bases agree with TRBD1. For the CDR3, the DNA is TGTGCCAGCAGTCTCGACAGGGGAGCCGGGGAGCTGTTTTTT. Residues: CASSLDRGAGELFF.